This T cell receptor (beta chain) was sequenced in a study of T-cell reconstitution after alpha-beta-depleted transplantation in children. The length of the CDR3 is 14 residues. Germline V CDR1 and CDR2: SGHRS, YFSETQ. V gave up 4 bases and J gave up 1 base, with 11 bases separating them. There are a few counts of this clonotype. The authors prepared the TCRbeta library with unique molecular identifiers. TCRdb reprocessed the PCR reads with MiXCR, giving one entry per CDR3 protein. The sample lists some 500,000 distinct CDR3 sequences, about 16% seen once, with less than 4% in the top ten. This chain uses TRBV5-1 with TRBJ1-1; no firm D call. The receptor was isolated from a human donor who donated a stem cell graft to a child with acute lymphoblastic leukemia. The sample was PBMCs from the stem cell graft donor, taken from the stem cell graft. CDR3 bases: TGCGCCAGCAGCCAAGGGAGCCCGAACACTGAAGCTTTCTTT. Its translation is CASSQGSPNTEAFF.